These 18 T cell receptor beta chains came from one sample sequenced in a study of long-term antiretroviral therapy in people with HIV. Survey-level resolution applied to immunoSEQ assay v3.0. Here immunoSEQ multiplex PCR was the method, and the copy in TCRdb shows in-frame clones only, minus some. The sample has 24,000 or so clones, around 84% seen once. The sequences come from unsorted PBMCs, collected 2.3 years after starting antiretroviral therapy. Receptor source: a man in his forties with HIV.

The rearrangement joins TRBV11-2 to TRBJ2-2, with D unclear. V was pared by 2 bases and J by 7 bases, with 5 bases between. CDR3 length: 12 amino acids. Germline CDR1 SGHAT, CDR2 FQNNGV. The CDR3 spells CASSLLSGELFF. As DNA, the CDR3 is TGTGCCAGCAGCTTACTGAGCGGGGAGCTGTTTTTT.

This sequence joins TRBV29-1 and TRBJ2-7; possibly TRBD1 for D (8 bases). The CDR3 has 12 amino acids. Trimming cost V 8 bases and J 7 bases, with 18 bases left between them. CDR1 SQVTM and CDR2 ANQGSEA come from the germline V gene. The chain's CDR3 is CSLATGGGEQYF. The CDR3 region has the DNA TGCAGCCTCGCAACAGGGGGGGGTGAGCAGTACTTC.

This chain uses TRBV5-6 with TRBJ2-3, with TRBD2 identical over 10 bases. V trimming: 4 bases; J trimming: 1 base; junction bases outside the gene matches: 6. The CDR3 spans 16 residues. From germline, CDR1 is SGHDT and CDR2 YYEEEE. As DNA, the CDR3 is TGTGCCAGCAGCCCCGAGCGGGGGGGCGGCACAGATACGCAGTATTTT. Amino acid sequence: CASSPERGGGTDTQYF.

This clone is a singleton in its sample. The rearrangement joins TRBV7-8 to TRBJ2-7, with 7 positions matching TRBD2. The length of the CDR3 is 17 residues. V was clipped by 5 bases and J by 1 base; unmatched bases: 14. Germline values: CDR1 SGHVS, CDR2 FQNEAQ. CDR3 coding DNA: TGTGCCAGCAGCCTGAACCCGACTAGCTTGTGGTCCTACGAGCAGTACTTC. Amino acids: CASSLNPTSLWSYEQYF.

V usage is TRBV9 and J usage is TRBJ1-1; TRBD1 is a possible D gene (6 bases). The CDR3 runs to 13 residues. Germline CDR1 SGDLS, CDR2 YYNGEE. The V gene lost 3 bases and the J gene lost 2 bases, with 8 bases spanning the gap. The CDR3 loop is CASSEGGNTEAFF. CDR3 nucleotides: TGTGCCAGCAGCGAGGGGGGCAACACTGAAGCTTTCTTT. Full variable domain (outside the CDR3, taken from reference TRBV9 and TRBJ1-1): DSGVTQTPKHLITATGQRVTLRCSPRSGDLSVYWYQQSLDQGLQFLIQYYNGEERAKGNILERFSAQQFPDLHSELNLSSLELGDSALYFCASSEGGNTEAFFGQGTRLTVV.

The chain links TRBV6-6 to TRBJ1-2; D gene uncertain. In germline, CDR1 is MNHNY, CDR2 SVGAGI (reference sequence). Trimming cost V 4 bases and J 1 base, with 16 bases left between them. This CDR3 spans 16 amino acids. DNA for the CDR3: TGTGCCAGCAGTTCTTCCCCGGACGCGAATAACTATGGCTACACCTTC. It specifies CASSSSPDANNYGYTF.

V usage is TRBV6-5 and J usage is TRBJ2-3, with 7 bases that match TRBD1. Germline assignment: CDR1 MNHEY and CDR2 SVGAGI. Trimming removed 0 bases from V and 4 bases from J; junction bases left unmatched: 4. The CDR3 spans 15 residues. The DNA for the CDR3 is TGTGCCAGCAGTTACTCAGGGGGCGCGGCAGATACGCAGTATTTT. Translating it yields CASSYSGGAADTQYF.

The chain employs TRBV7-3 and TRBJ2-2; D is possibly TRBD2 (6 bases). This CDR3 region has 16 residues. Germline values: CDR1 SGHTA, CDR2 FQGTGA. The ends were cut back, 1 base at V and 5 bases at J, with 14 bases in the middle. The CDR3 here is CASSLIGGRGTGELFF. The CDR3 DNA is TGTGCCAGCAGCTTAATCGGGGGACGGGGGACCGGGGAGCTGTTTTTT. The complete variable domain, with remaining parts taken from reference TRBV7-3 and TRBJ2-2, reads GAGVSQTPSNKVTEKGKYVELRCDPISGHTALYWYRQSLGQGPEFLIYFQGTGAADDSGLPNDRFFAVRPEGSVSTLKIQRTERGDSAVYLCASSLIGGRGTGELFFGEGSRLTVL.

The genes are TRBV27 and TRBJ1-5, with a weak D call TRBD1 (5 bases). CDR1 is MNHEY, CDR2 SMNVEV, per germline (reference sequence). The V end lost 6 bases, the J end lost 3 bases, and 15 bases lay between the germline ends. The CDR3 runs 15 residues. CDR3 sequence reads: CASSRGRVTNQPQHF. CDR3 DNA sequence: TGTGCCAGCAGCCGGGGCAGAGTAACCAATCAGCCCCAGCATTTT.

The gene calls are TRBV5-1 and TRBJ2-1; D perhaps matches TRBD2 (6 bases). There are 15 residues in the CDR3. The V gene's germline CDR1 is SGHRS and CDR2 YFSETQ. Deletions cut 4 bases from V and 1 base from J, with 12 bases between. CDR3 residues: CASSPLGGSYNEQFF. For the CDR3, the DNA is TGCGCCAGCAGCCCCCTCGGAGGGTCCTACAATGAGCAGTTCTTC.

The CDR3 bases are TGTGCCAGCAGCTTAATTGGCGGGGGGATGAACACCGGGGAGCTGTTTTTT. It translates to CASSLIGGGMNTGELFF. V is TRBV7-3 and J is TRBJ2-2; 8 bases agree with TRBD2. Per germline, CDR1 SGHTA and CDR2 FQGTGA. V dropped 1 base and J dropped 1; count of bases not matched to a gene: 5. There are 17 residues in the CDR3.

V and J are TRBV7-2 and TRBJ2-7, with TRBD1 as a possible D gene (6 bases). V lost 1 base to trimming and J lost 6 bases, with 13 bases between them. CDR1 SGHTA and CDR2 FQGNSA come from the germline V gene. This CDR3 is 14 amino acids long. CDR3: CASSLDQGPVEQYF. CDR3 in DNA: TGTGCCAGCAGCTTAGATCAGGGGCCCGTCGAGCAGTACTTC. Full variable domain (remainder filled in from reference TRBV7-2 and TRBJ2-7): GAGVSQSPSNKVTEKGKDVELRCDPISGHTALYWYRQSLGQGLEFLIYFQGNSAPDKSGLPSDRFSAERTGGSVSTLTIQRTQQEDSAVYLCASSLDQGPVEQYFGPGTRLTVT.

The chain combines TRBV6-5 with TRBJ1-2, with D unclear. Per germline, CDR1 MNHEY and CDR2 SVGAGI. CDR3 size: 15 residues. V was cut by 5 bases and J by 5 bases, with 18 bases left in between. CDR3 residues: CASSIGRAPTYGYTF. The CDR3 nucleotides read TGTGCCAGCAGTATCGGGCGAGCCCCTACGTATGGCTACACCTTC.

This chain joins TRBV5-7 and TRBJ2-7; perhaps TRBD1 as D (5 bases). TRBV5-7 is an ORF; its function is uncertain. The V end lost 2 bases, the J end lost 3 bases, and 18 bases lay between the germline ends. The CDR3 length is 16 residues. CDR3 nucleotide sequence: TGTGCCAGCAGCTTCCCAGGGCAGGCCAAAGACTACGAGCAGTACTTC. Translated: CASSFPGQAKDYEQYF.

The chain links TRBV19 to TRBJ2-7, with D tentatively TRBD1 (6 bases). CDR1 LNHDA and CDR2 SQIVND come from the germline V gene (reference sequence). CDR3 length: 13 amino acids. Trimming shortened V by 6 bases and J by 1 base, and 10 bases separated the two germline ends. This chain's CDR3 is CASRRTESYEQYF. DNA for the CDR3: TGTGCCAGTAGACGGACAGAGTCCTACGAGCAGTACTTC.

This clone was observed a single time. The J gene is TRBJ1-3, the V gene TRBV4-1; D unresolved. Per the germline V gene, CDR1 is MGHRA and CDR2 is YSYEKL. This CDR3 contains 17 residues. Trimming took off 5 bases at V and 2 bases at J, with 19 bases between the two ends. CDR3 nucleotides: TGCGCCAGCAGCGCAAGGCCCTCAGGAAGACCTGGAAACACCATATATTTT. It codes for CASSARPSGRPGNTIYF.

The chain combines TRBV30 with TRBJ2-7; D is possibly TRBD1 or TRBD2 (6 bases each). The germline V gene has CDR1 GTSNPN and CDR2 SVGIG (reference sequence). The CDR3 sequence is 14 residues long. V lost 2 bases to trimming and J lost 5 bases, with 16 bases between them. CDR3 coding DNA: TGTGCCTGGAGTTTGGGGGGCAATCCAAACGAGCAGTACTTC. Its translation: CAWSLGGNPNEQYF.

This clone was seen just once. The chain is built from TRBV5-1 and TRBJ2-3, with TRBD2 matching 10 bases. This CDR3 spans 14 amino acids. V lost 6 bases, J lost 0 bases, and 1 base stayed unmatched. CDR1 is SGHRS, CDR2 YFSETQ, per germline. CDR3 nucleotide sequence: TGCGCCAGCACTAGCGGGGGAAGCACAGATACGCAGTATTTT. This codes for CASTSGGSTDTQYF.